Presented here are 27 T cell receptor beta chains from one specimen sequenced in a study of Ad26.COV2.S vaccination and SARS-CoV-2 variants. Described treatment: 19 received Ad26.COV2.S at low or high dose, single or two shots; several received placebo; per-sample allocation not given. Each sample was drawn 63 days after the first injection (of vaccine or placebo). TCRdb's copy holds only in-frame clones and misses some; the assay was immunoSEQ multiplex PCR. The sample lists approximately 300,000 clones, 85% to 90% occurring once. The sample consisted of peripheral blood, taken in a trial of Ad26.COV2.S vaccine versus placebo. The origin of the receptors is a person aged 18 to 65 who received the Ad26.COV2.S COVID-19 vaccine or a placebo.

This rearrangement joins TRBV4-1 to TRBJ2-5; D is perhaps TRBD2 (5 bases). CDR1 and CDR2 (germline): MGHRA, YSYEKL. The CDR3 contains 17 residues. V was trimmed by 1 base and J by 2 bases, leaving 17 bases between them. CDR3 sequence (DNA): TGCGCCAGCAGCCAAGTAAAGCTAGCCGGATCTCAAGAGACCCAGTACTTC. Translated, it gives CASSQVKLAGSQETQYF.

This rearrangement joins TRBV29-1 to TRBJ1-2, with 12 bases lining up with TRBD1. CDR3 length: 11 residues. From germline, CDR1 is SQVTM and CDR2 ANQGSEA. V shed 8 bases, J shed 8 bases, and the junction held 3 bases outside the gene matches. The CDR3 coding sequence is TGCAGCATCGGGACAGGGGGCGGCTACACCTTC. Protein sequence: CSIGTGGGYTF. Based on the CDR3 plus reference TRBV29-1 and TRBJ1-2, the full variable domain is SAVISQKPSRDICQRGTSLTIQCQVDSQVTMMFWYRQQPGQSLTLIATANQGSEATYESGFVIDKFPISRPNLTFSTLTVSNMSPEDSSIYLCSIGTGGGYTFGSGTRLTVV.

The chain has TRBV11-2 and TRBJ2-1, with D possibly being TRBD1 (6 bases). Trimming shortened V by 4 bases and J by 2 bases, and 12 bases separated the two germline ends. The CDR3 runs to 15 residues. Germline lookup yields CDR1 SGHAT and CDR2 FQNNGV. The CDR3 region has the DNA TGTGCCAGCAGCTCCTTGCGGACAGCCTACAATGAGCAGTTCTTC. Translating gives CASSSLRTAYNEQFF.

This clone turned up a few times. The chain is built from TRBV5-8 and TRBJ2-1; D unresolved. V lost 7 bases and J 6 bases, leaving 8 bases between the germline ends. The germline V gene encodes CDR1 SGHTS and CDR2 YDEGEE. The CDR3 extends over 11 amino acids. In DNA form, the CDR3 reads TGTGCCAGCCCAGCAGGCAATGAGCAGTTCTTC. Its protein is CASPAGNEQFF.

Here the CDR3 reads CASSQGGEKERGSPLHF. The DNA for the CDR3 is TGTGCCAGCAGCCAAGGGGGGGAGAAGGAACGGGGATCACCCCTCCACTTT. The chain employs TRBV3-1 (or the pseudogene TRBV3-2) and TRBJ1-6, with a tentative D call TRBD1 (5 bases). This CDR3 spans 17 amino acids. Germline assignment: CDR1 LGHDT and CDR2 YNNKEL (reference sequence). The germline V and J ends were trimmed by 1 base and 10 bases, with 20 bases remaining between them.

The chain carries TRBV18 and TRBJ1-1, with D possibly being TRBD1 (5 bases). CDR1 is KGHSH and CDR2 is LQKENI in the germline V gene. Trimming stripped 6 bases from V and 0 bases from J, with 14 bases between. The CDR3 extends over 15 amino acids. CDR3 DNA: TGTGCCAGCTCCCGAGGGACGGGAATGAACACTGAAGCTTTCTTT. Translated, it gives CASSRGTGMNTEAFF. Supplemented by reference TRBV18 and TRBJ1-1, the full variable domain reads NAGVMQNPRHLVRRRGQEARLRCSPMKGHSHVYWYRQLPEEGLKFMVYLQKENIIDESGMPKERFSAEFPKEGPSILRIQQVVRGDSAAYFCASSRGTGMNTEAFFGQGTRLTVV.

This clone was counted between two and nine times. V usage is TRBV9 and J usage is TRBJ1-5; D remains unclear. Trimming removed 5 bases at V and 6 bases at J, with 18 bases between. Germline CDR1 and CDR2: SGDLS and YYNGEE. The CDR3 contains 15 residues. CDR3 sequence (DNA): TGTGCCAGCAGTGGAGACCCGGAGGGTCGTCAGCCCCAGCATTTT. It yields the protein CASSGDPEGRQPQHF. The full variable domain, completed using reference TRBV9 and TRBJ1-5, is DSGVTQTPKHLITATGQRVTLRCSPRSGDLSVYWYQQSLDQGLQFLIQYYNGEERAKGNILERFSAQQFPDLHSELNLSSLELGDSALYFCASSGDPEGRQPQHFGDGTRLSIL.

V is TRBV27 and J is TRBJ2-3; tentatively, D is TRBD1 (7 bases). The CDR3 runs 14 residues. Trimming pared 2 bases from V and 4 bases from J, leaving 10 bases between. Germline loops: CDR1 MNHEY, CDR2 SMNVEV (reference sequence). The CDR3 bases are TGTGCCAGCAGTTTAAGCAGGGGGGCAGATACGCAGTATTTT. Translation gives CASSLSRGADTQYF.

This clone was recorded once. The V call is TRBV27, the J call TRBJ1-6; possible D gene TRBD1, 5 bases. This CDR3 comprises 20 residues. Germline lookup yields CDR1 MNHEY and CDR2 SMNVEV (reference sequence). Trimming took 3 bases from V and 0 from J, leaving 21 bases between them. The CDR3 DNA reads TGTGCCAGCAGTTTTAAGTGGGGGGGAAAGGAGAGCTCCTATAATTCACCCCTCCACTTT. Protein product: CASSFKWGGKESSYNSPLHF.

The chain employs TRBV5-4 and TRBJ1-2; possibly TRBD1 for D (5 bases). The CDR3 contains 14 residues. The V end lost 4 bases, the J end lost 1 base, and 11 bases lay between the germline ends. Germline V lookup: CDR1 SGHNT, CDR2 YYREEE (reference sequence). CDR3: CASSPRGGNYGYTF. CDR3 DNA sequence: TGTGCCAGCAGCCCCCGCGGGGGTAACTATGGCTACACCTTC. Looking up the rest from reference TRBV5-4 and TRBJ1-2 gives the full variable domain: ETGVTQSPTHLIKTRGQQVTLRCSSQSGHNTVSWYQQALGQGPQFIFQYYREEENGRGNFPPRFSGLQFPNYSSELNVNALELDDSALYLCASSPRGGNYGYTFGSGTRLTVV.

This clone was counted only a few times. The rearrangement links TRBV10-3 to TRBJ1-2; 9 bases line up with TRBD1. J gave up 8 bases and V 4 bases, and 8 bases lay outside the gene matches. This CDR3 is built from 14 residues. Germline V lookup: CDR1 ENHRY, CDR2 SYGVKD. CDR3 DNA sequence: TGTGCCATCAGTGGGGGACAGGGATTAGGCGGCTACACCTTC. Protein: CAISGGQGLGGYTF.

J is TRBJ1-5 and V is TRBV19; D is ambiguous. The CDR3 has 14 amino acids. The V gene lost 6 bases and the J gene lost 3 bases, with 12 bases spanning the gap. Germline-derived CDR1 and CDR2 are LNHDA and SQIVND (reference sequence). CDR3 in DNA: TGTGCCAGTAGCCCCTCGCGCATCAATCAGCCCCAGCATTTT. This translates into CASSPSRINQPQHF.

This clone came up a few times. This chain's CDR3 is CASSRGSTYNEQFF. For the CDR3, the DNA is TGCGCCAGCAGCCGAGGGAGTACCTACAATGAGCAGTTCTTC. The rearrangement uses TRBV4-1 and TRBJ2-1, with D perhaps matching TRBD2 (5 bases). Germline V gives CDR1 MGHRA, CDR2 YSYEKL. The CDR3 is 14 residues long. The V end lost 4 bases, the J end lost 2 bases, and 9 bases lay between the germline ends.

This sequence joins TRBV6-5 and TRBJ1-1, with 8 bases lining up with TRBD1. The CDR3 loop spans 16 amino acids. Losses at the gene ends were 0 bases for V and 7 bases for J; bases not matched to a gene: 10. Germline-derived CDR1 and CDR2 are MNHEY and SVGAGI. The CDR3 DNA follows: TGTGCCAGCAGTTACTCCGGGCCAGACAGGGGTGGTGAAGCTTTCTTT. Its protein product is CASSYSGPDRGGEAFF.

This chain uses TRBV7-2 with TRBJ2-1, with 7 bases matching TRBD1. The CDR3 length is 17 residues. Per the germline V gene, CDR1 is SGHTA and CDR2 is FQGNSA. V lost 5 bases to trimming and J lost 0 bases; unmatched junction nucleotides: 10. The CDR3, as DNA: TGTGCCAGCAGCCCCTCCCCGGGACAGAACTCCTACAATGAGCAGTTCTTC. It specifies CASSPSPGQNSYNEQFF.

This rearrangement joins TRBV2 to TRBJ2-5; the D is unclear. The V gene lost 7 bases and the J gene lost 4 bases, with 10 bases spanning the gap. CDR3 length: 12 residues. The germline gives CDR1 SNHLY, CDR2 FYNNEI. The CDR3 DNA follows: TGTGCCAGCAACAATAGACCAGAGACCCAGTACTTC. It specifies CASNNRPETQYF.

There are a few counts of this clone. V usage is TRBV7-9 and J usage is TRBJ1-1; possible D gene TRBD1, 6 bases. Trimming removed 2 bases at V and 5 bases at J, with 18 bases between. CDR1 SEHNR and CDR2 FQNEAQ come from the germline V gene (reference sequence). The length of the CDR3 is 16 residues. This CDR3 reads CASSLRGGRRSTEAFF. The DNA for the CDR3 is TGTGCCAGCAGCTTACGAGGGGGGCGAAGGAGTACTGAAGCTTTCTTT.

The chain joins TRBV4-1 to TRBJ2-4; tentative D call: TRBD2 (6 bases). From germline, CDR1 is MGHRA and CDR2 YSYEKL. Trimming removed 2 bases from V and 8 bases from J, with 16 bases in between. The CDR3 has 15 amino acids. Written as DNA, the CDR3 is TGCGCCAGCAGCCAACTGGGACTCGCAGTTGACATTCAGTACTTC. Protein sequence: CASSQLGLAVDIQYF.

V usage is TRBV6-5 and J usage is TRBJ1-1; no reliable D call. Trimming took 10 bases from V and 1 from J, leaving 7 bases between them. This CDR3 has 11 residues. Germline V gives CDR1 MNHEY, CDR2 SVGAGI. CDR3 nucleotide sequence: TGTGCCACCAGCCGGAACACTGAAGCTTTCTTT. It is translated as CATSRNTEAFF.

The genes are TRBV7-2 and TRBJ2-7, with TRBD1 matching 7 bases. Germline V lookup: CDR1 SGHTA, CDR2 FQGNSA. V was clipped by 2 bases and J by 2 bases; unmatched bases: 6. The CDR3 extends over 15 amino acids. The CDR3 protein is CASSLWGQSAYEQYF. CDR3 DNA sequence: TGTGCCAGCAGCTTATGGGGACAGAGCGCCTACGAGCAGTACTTC.

The V gene is TRBV5-1, the J gene TRBJ1-6; possible D gene TRBD1, 6 bases. V lost 1 base, J lost 6 bases, and 17 bases lay in between. Germline CDR1 SGHRS, CDR2 YFSETQ. The CDR3 runs 17 residues. CDR3: CASSLLLTGGGNSPLHF. The CDR3 coding sequence is TGCGCCAGCAGCTTGCTCCTGACAGGAGGGGGTAATTCACCCCTCCACTTT. The variable domain in full, with the rest retrieved from reference TRBV5-1 and TRBJ1-6, is KAGVTQTPRYLIKTRGQQVTLSCSPISGHRSVSWYQQTPGQGLQFLFEYFSETQRNKGNFPGRFSGRQFSNSRSEMNVSTLELGDSALYLCASSLLLTGGGNSPLHFGNGTRLTVT.

The chain employs TRBV6-6 and TRBJ1-2; 10 bases line up with TRBD1. J gave up 2 bases and V 4 bases, and 7 bases lay outside the gene matches. The CDR3 has 16 amino acids. Germline CDR1 and CDR2: MNHNY and SVGAGI (reference sequence). CDR3 sequence: CASSSIDRGPNYGYTF. DNA for the CDR3: TGTGCCAGCAGTTCTATAGACAGGGGGCCAAACTATGGCTACACCTTC.

This clone appeared once. This chain connects TRBV18 to TRBJ2-7, with D uncertain. Germline V gene sequence: CDR1 KGHSH, CDR2 LQKENI. This CDR3 has 13 residues. Trimming shortened V by 5 bases and J by 5 bases, and 13 bases separated the two germline ends. The chain's CDR3 is CASSFAQRDEQYF. CDR3 coding DNA: TGTGCCAGCTCATTCGCCCAACGGGACGAGCAGTACTTC.

This chain joins TRBV20-1 and TRBJ2-1, with D perhaps matching TRBD1 (7 bases). Trimming stripped 3 bases from V and 12 bases from J, with 15 bases between. Germline V CDR1 and CDR2: DFQATT, SNEGSKA (reference sequence). The CDR3 spans 12 residues. For the CDR3, the DNA is TGCAGTGCTAGTGGAGGGGGCGAGGGGCAGTTCTTC. Translated, it gives CSASGGGEGQFF.

In its sample, this clone was seen once. The chain recombines TRBV7-9 with TRBJ1-6, with a weak D call TRBD1 (6 bases). Germline values: CDR1 SEHNR, CDR2 FQNEAQ (reference sequence). The CDR3 runs to 14 residues. Trimming took 5 bases from V and 9 from J, leaving 14 bases between them. The CDR3 here is CASSALKGVSPLHF. CDR3 DNA sequence: TGTGCCAGCAGCGCACTAAAGGGGGTTTCACCCCTCCACTTT.

The chain combines TRBV30 with TRBJ1-6; 7 bases are a match to TRBD1. Germline trimming cut 2 bases from V and 4 bases from J; bases unmatched to any gene: 5. This CDR3 region has 15 residues. CDR1 GTSNPN and CDR2 SVGIG come from the germline V gene (reference sequence). The CDR3 nucleotides are TGTGCCTGGAGTCAGGGGGGGGCTTATAATTCACCCCTCCACTTT. Encoded protein: CAWSQGGAYNSPLHF.

J is TRBJ1-5 and V is TRBV19; 8 nucleotides match TRBD1. Germline V gene data show CDR1 as LNHDA and CDR2 as SQIVND (reference sequence). The J segment lost 5 bases and the V segment lost 6 bases, leaving 9 bases of the junction unmatched. CDR3 length equals 15 residues. The CDR3 DNA is TGTGCCAGTAGCAGAGGACAGGGTGCTTATCAGCCCCAGCATTTT. Its protein is CASSRGQGAYQPQHF.